This is a list of T cell receptor beta chains from one sample in a study of T cells after yellow fever vaccination. From the 5' RACE reads, TCRdb called clonotypes with MiXCR, one entry per CDR3 protein. The data hold 300,000 to 450,000 distinct CDR3 sequences, with 6.2% observed a single time. Sequencing was performed on PBMCs, taken 5 days after the yellow fever booster vaccination. These receptor sequences come from a man in his thirties or forties who received the YFV17D yellow fever vaccine. Each CDR3 is given with its conserved first and last residue. The order of the fields is D gene, clone size, J gene, V gene, CDR3 DNA, CDR3 protein. The D gene is left open where the match is weak. Expanded clones are given a class, and other clones once, few, many or no size at all.

TRBD2 few TRBJ2-3 TRBV2 TGTGCCAGCGGGCGGGAGGACAGCACAGATACGCAGTATTTT CASGREDSTDTQYF
NA few TRBJ2-7 TRBV7-2 TGTGCCAGCAGCTTACGAGTGTACGAGCAGTACTTC CASSLRVYEQYF
TRBD2 NA TRBJ2-7 TRBV20-1 TGCAGTGCTCTAACTAGCGGGAGTGGCTACGAGCAGTACTTC CSALTSGSGYEQYF
TRBD1 many TRBJ2-1 TRBV29-1 TGCAGCGTCGATAGATTACAGGGGGCCAATGAGCAGTTCTTC CSVDRLQGANEQFF
TRBD2 many TRBJ2-7 TRBV5-1 TGCGCCAGCACCTCTAGCGGGAGGTCGTCAGAGCAGTACTTC CASTSSGRSSEQYF
TRBD2 many TRBJ2-7 TRBV20-1 TGCAGTGCACAAGAGGGACTAGCGTACTACGAGCAGTACTTC CSAQEGLAYYEQYF
NA many TRBJ1-4 TRBV6-1 TGTGCCAGCAGCGGGACCACCCACGAAAAACTGTTTTTT CASSGTTHEKLFF
NA few TRBJ2-7 TRBV20-1 TGCAGTGCCACCCGGGACATATCCTACGAGCAGTACTTC CSATRDISYEQYF
TRBD1 NA TRBJ2-2 TRBV7-9 TGTGCCAGCAGCTACGACAGGGGGCTTGAAGCCGGGGAGCTGTTTTTT CASSYDRGLEAGELFF
NA NA TRBJ2-7 TRBV7-2 TGTGCCAGCAGCCATCGACCCGAGGCCGAGCAGTACTTC CASSHRPEAEQYF
NA NA TRBJ1-4 TRBV28 TGTGCCAGCAGTAGGCCCCAGGGCGGGGGCGAAAAACTGTTTTTT CASSRPQGGGEKLFF
NA many TRBJ2-7 TRBV6-6 TGTGCCAGCAGTTACAAACCTCCGAAAGACCGTCTCTTC CASSYKPPKDRLF
NA NA TRBJ2-3 TRBV5-1 TGCGCCAGCAGCTTGGACAGGGTTAAGCCAGATACGCAGTATTTT CASSLDRVKPDTQYF
NA many TRBJ1-2 TRBV30 TGTGCCTGGAGTGACAGGAGATGGAATGGCTACACCTTC CAWSDRRWNGYTF
TRBD2 many TRBJ2-5 TRBV30 TGTGCCTGGAGTGGACTAGCGGGGGTAGGGGAGACCCAGTACTTC CAWSGLAGVGETQYF
NA many TRBJ2-5 TRBV5-1 TGCGCCAGCAGCAAAGACACGCCAGAGGGAGAGACCCAGTACTTC CASSKDTPEGETQYF
TRBD1 few TRBJ1-1 TRBV2 TGTGCCAGCAGGGGCGGGACAGGGGCTTCTCGGGGGAACACTGAAGCTTTCTTT CASRGGTGASRGNTEAFF
NA NA TRBJ1-6 TRBV28 TGTGCCAGCAGTTTCGCCCAGACGTTTGGGTCACCCCTCCACTTT CASSFAQTFGSPLHF
TRBD2 NA TRBJ2-4 TRBV7-2 TGTGCCAGCAGCTTATTTAGCGGGAGTCAAAACATTCAGTACTTC CASSLFSGSQNIQYF
NA many TRBJ2-1 TRBV29-1 TGCAGCGTTGGTAGCAATGAGCAGTTCTTC CSVGSNEQFF
NA NA TRBJ2-3 TRBV10-1 TGCGCCAGCAGCCCCGGAGGGGGCCTCACAGATACGCAGTATTTT CASSPGGGLTDTQYF
TRBD2 many TRBJ2-1 TRBV6-2/TRBV6-3 TGTGCCAGCAGTTGGACTAGCGACTACAATGAGCAGTTCTTC CASSWTSDYNEQFF
NA many TRBJ2-1 TRBV7-2 TGTGCCAGCAGCTTAGAAGGGGGTCAGTACAATGAGCAGTTCTTC CASSLEGGQYNEQFF
NA few TRBJ2-5 TRBV4-3 TGCGCCAGCAGCCAAGAGGTCCTGGGGGAAACCCAGTACTTC CASSQEVLGETQYF
TRBD2 NA TRBJ2-3 TRBV5-4 TGTGCCAGCAGAGTTACTAGCGGGAGCGTGGCAGATACGCAGTATTTT CASRVTSGSVADTQYF
TRBD1 NA TRBJ2-1 TRBV5-1 TGCGCCAGCAGCTTGGGTCTGGGGACAGGGGGCAATGAGCAGTTCTTC CASSLGLGTGGNEQFF
TRBD1 many TRBJ2-1 TRBV5-1 TGCGCCAGCCAGAACAGGGGCGCCTACAATGAGCAGTTCTTC CASQNRGAYNEQFF
NA many TRBJ2-1 TRBV7-9 TGTGCCAGCAGCTTTTCTGGCGGTGAGCAGTTCTTC CASSFSGGEQFF